What follows are 7 T cell receptor beta chains derived from one specimen sequenced in a study of long-term antiretroviral therapy in people with HIV. At the survey level, the v3.0 immunoSEQ assay was run. Using immunoSEQ multiplex PCR, the repertoire was profiled, and TCRdb retains in-frame clones only, with some absent. The sample carries some 25,000 clones, over 80% recorded once. Sample: unsorted PBMCs, taken around 4.3 years after starting antiretroviral therapy. The receptors shown here come from a man aged 25-40 years with HIV.

The CDR3 DNA follows: TGTGCCAGCTCACCAGACAGTTATAGCAATCAGCCCCAGCATTTT. It codes for CASSPDSYSNQPQHF. V and J are TRBV18 and TRBJ1-5, with a weak D call TRBD1 (5 bases). The CDR3 has 15 amino acids. Germline CDR1 is KGHSH and CDR2 is LQKENI. Trimming took off 2 bases at V and 0 bases at J, with 8 bases between the two ends.

The chain carries TRBV13 and TRBJ2-5; TRBD2 might be the D (5 bases). CDR3 length: 15 amino acids. Trimming removed 0 bases from V and 4 bases from J, with 12 bases in between. Looked up from germline, CDR1 is PRHDT and CDR2 is FYEKMQ (reference sequence). CDR3 amino acids: CASSLGNSEGETQYF. CDR3 in DNA: TGTGCCAGCAGCTTAGGTAATAGCGAGGGAGAGACCCAGTACTTC.

The V call is TRBV6-1, the J call TRBJ1-2, with D possibly TRBD1 on 5 matching bases. Trimming pared 6 bases from V and 8 bases from J, leaving 13 bases between. The CDR3 extends over 12 amino acids. CDR1 MNHNS and CDR2 SASEGT come from the germline V gene. This chain's CDR3 is CASSPSRGGYTF. As DNA, the CDR3 is TGTGCCAGCAGCCCTTCCCGGGGGGGCTACACCTTC.

This clone came up once. The chain recombines TRBV4-3 with TRBJ1-4; TRBD1 matches at 10 bases. CDR1 and CDR2 from the germline V gene are LGHNA and YSLEER. After removal of 0 bases from V and 0 bases from J, the junction contained 7 bases not matched to a gene. CDR3 size: 19 residues. The CDR3 loop reads CASSQDAAGTGATNEKLFF. CDR3 DNA: TGCGCCAGCAGCCAAGACGCGGCCGGGACAGGGGCAACTAATGAAAAACTGTTTTTT.

The chain couples TRBV18 to TRBJ2-7, with TRBD1 identical over 8 bases. CDR1 is KGHSH and CDR2 is LQKENI in the germline V gene. The CDR3 length is 16 residues. The V segment lost 2 bases and the J segment 0 bases; nucleotides outside the gene matches: 6. CDR3 in amino acids: CASSPARTGSSYEQYF. The CDR3 nucleotides read TGTGCCAGCTCACCAGCCAGGACAGGGTCCTCCTACGAGCAGTACTTC.

The chain uses TRBV15 and TRBJ2-3; tentatively, D is TRBD1 or TRBD2 (5 bases each). The germline V and J ends were trimmed by 5 bases and 5 bases, with 17 bases remaining between them. This CDR3 spans 15 amino acids. Germline loops: CDR1 LNHNV, CDR2 YYDKDF (reference sequence). Here the CDR3 reads CATSDPRGAGDTQYF. For the CDR3, the DNA is TGTGCCACCAGCGACCCACGAGGGGCCGGAGATACGCAGTATTTT.

This clone was seen only a few times. The gene calls are TRBV7-9 and TRBJ1-3; 8 positions match TRBD1. The CDR3 has 13 amino acids. Germline CDR1 SEHNR, CDR2 FQNEAQ (reference sequence). The V gene end was trimmed by 10 bases and the J gene end by 4 bases; junction bases not matched to a gene: 6. The CDR3 sequence: CATRQGPGNTIYF. The CDR3 bases are TGTGCCACCCGACAGGGGCCGGGAAACACCATATATTTT.